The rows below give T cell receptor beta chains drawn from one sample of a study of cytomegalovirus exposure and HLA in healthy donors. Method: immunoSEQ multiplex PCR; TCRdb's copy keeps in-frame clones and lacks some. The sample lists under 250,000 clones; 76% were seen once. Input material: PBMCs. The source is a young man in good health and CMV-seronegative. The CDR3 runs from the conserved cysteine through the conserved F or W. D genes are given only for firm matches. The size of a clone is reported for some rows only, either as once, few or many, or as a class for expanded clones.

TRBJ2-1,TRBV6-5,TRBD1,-,CASTGGKYNEQFF,TGTGCTTCGACAGGGGGCAAGTACAATGAGCAGTTCTTC
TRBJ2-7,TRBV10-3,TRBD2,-,CAIGTSGRADEQYF,TGTGCCATCGGGACTAGCGGGAGGGCCGACGAGCAGTACTTC
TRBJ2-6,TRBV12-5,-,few,CASGSGQSGANVLTF,TGTGCTAGTGGTTCCGGACAGTCTGGGGCCAACGTCCTGACTTTC
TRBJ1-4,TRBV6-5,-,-,CATGGASNEKLFF,TGTGCCACCGGGGGGGCCAGTAATGAAAAACTGTTTTTT
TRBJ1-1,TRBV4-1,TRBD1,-,CASSVGGAVNTEAFF,TGCGCCAGCAGCGTAGGGGGCGCGGTGAACACTGAAGCTTTCTTT
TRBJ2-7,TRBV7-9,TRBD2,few,CASSLDLAGLGEQYF,TGTGCCAGCAGCTTAGATCTAGCGGGACTAGGAGAGCAGTACTTC
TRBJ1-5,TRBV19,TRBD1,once,CASRGLGNQPQHF,TGTGCCAGCAGGGGGCTAGGCAATCAGCCCCAGCATTTT
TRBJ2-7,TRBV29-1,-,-,CSVAWSTGIAGEQYF,TGCAGCGTCGCCTGGAGCACAGGGATAGCTGGCGAGCAGTACTTC
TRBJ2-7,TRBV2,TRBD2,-,CASSEASGRHEQYF,TGTGCCAGCAGTGAAGCTAGCGGGAGGCACGAGCAGTACTTC
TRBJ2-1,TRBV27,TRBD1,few,CASSISGQPYNEQFF,TGTGCCAGCAGTATCTCGGGACAGCCCTACAATGAGCAGTTCTTC
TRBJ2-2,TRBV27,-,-,CASSFASVSNTGELFF,TGTGCCAGCAGTTTCGCTAGCGTATCGAACACCGGGGAGCTGTTTTTT
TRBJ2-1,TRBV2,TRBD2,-,CASSDAGGLNEQFF,TGTGCCAGCAGTGATGCGGGAGGGCTCAATGAGCAGTTCTTC
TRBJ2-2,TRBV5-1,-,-,CASSWGEYTGELFF,TGCGCCAGCAGCTGGGGGGAGTACACCGGGGAGCTGTTTTTT
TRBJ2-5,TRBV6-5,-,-,CASSYSGALQETQYF,TGTGCCAGCAGTTACTCGGGGGCGCTCCAAGAGACCCAGTACTTC
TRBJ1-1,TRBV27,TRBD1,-,CASSLGIRGEAFF,TGTGCCAGCAGTTTGGGGATCAGGGGGGAAGCTTTCTTT
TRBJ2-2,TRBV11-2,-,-,CASSLDRGGELFF,TGTGCCAGCAGCTTAGACAGGGGCGGGGAGCTGTTTTTT
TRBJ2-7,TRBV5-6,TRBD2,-,CASRRLSGTLMEQYF,TGTGCCAGCAGACGACTTAGCGGGACCTTGATGGAGCAGTACTTC
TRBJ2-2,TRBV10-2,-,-,CASSRRDLVFAGELFF,TGCGCCAGCAGCCGCCGGGACTTAGTTTTTGCCGGGGAGCTGTTTTTT
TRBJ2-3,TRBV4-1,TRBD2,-,CASSHGPGLAGFLTDTQYF,TGCGCCAGCAGCCACGGACCGGGACTAGCGGGATTTCTCACAGATACGCAGTATTTT
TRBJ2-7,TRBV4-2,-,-,CASSQYSGVGASYEQYF,TGTGCCAGCAGCCAATATTCGGGAGTAGGCGCATCCTACGAGCAGTACTTC
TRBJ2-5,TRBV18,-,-,CASSRGTGARETQYF,TGTGCCAGCTCACGCGGGACCGGGGCTAGGGAGACCCAGTACTTC
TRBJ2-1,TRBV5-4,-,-,CASSTGTSSYNEQFF,TGTGCCAGCAGCACAGGGACGAGCTCCTACAATGAGCAGTTCTTC
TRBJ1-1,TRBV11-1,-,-,CASSLGPGGGSDTEAFF,TGTGCCAGCAGCTTGGGGCCGGGTGGGGGGTCGGACACTGAAGCTTTCTTT
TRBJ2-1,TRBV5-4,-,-,CASSAPDNEQFF,TGTGCCAGCAGCGCGCCGGACAATGAGCAGTTCTTC
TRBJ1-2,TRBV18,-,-,CASSPVGAPQINYGYTF,TGTGCCAGCTCACCAGTGGGGGCCCCACAAATCAACTATGGCTACACCTTC
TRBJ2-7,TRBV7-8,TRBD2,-,CASSSQGLTSGYEQYF,TGTGCCAGCAGCTCACAGGGACTCACTAGCGGATACGAGCAGTACTTC
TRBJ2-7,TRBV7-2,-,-,CASSEKGRSEQYF,TGTGCCAGCAGCGAGAAAGGGAGGAGCGAGCAGTACTTC
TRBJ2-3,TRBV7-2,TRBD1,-,CASSARDREYF,TGTGCCAGCAGCGCCCGGGACAGGGAGTATTTT
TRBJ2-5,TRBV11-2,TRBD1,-,CASSFGQGRGQETQYF,TGTGCCAGCAGCTTTGGACAGGGGCGAGGACAAGAGACCCAGTACTTC
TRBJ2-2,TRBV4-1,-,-,CASSQSRETGELFF,TGCGCCAGCAGCCAGAGTCGTGAGACCGGGGAGCTGTTTTTT
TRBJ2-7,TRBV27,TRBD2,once,CASSLSPTSGRDEQYF,TGTGCCAGCAGTTTATCCCCGACTAGCGGGAGAGACGAGCAGTACTTC
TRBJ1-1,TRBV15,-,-,CATSRGTAQAFF,TGTGCCACCAGCAGAGGGACAGCCCAAGCTTTCTTT
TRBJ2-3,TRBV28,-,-,CASTSGGQTDTQYF,TGTGCCAGCACCTCGGGGGGCCAGACAGATACGCAGTATTTT
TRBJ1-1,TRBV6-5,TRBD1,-,CANPGQGADTEAFF,TGTGCCAACCCGGGCCAGGGGGCGGACACTGAAGCTTTCTTT
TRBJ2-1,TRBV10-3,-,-,CAISESKLAGAVNEQFF,TGTGCCATCAGTGAGTCCAAGTTGGCAGGGGCGGTCAATGAGCAGTTCTTC
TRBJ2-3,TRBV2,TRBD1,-,CASSATGVGDTQYF,TGTGCCAGCAGTGCCACAGGGGTAGGAGATACGCAGTATTTT
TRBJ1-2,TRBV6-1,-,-,CASSKTGGTGYTF,TGTGCCAGCAGTAAGACAGGCGGAACTGGCTACACCTTC
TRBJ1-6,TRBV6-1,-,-,CASSDRWTGSGGSPLHF,TGTGCCAGCAGTGATAGATGGACTGGTTCAGGTGGTTCACCCCTCCACTTT
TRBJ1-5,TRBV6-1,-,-,CASSEYRRASNQPQHF,TGTGCCAGCAGTGAATACAGGAGGGCTAGCAATCAGCCCCAGCATTTT
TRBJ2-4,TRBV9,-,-,CASSAGGRGNIQYF,TGTGCCAGCAGCGCCGGGGGACGTGGAAACATTCAGTACTTC
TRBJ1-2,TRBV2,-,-,CASSESGVAFGYGYTF,TGTGCCAGCAGTGAATCGGGGGTGGCCTTTGGTTATGGCTACACCTTC
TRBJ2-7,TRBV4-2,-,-,CASSFRRGEQYF,TGTGCCAGCAGCTTCCGCCGGGGGGAGCAGTACTTC
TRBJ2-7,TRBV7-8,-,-,CASSPPTGSYEQYF,TGTGCCAGCAGCCCCCCGACAGGTTCCTACGAGCAGTACTTC
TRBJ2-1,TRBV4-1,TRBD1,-,CASSQVGTGSYNEQFF,TGCGCCAGCAGCCAAGTGGGGACAGGATCCTACAATGAGCAGTTCTTC
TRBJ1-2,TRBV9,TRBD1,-,CASSVGRGNYGYTF,TGTGCCAGCAGCGTGGGCAGGGGGAACTATGGCTACACCTTC